This TCR beta chain was obtained from a study of radiotherapy plus CTLA-4 blockade in lung cancer. V gave up 3 bases and J gave up 1 base, with 6 bases separating them. CDR1 is ENHRY and CDR2 is SYGVKD in the germline V gene. This CDR3 is 13 amino acids long. Concerning this clone itself: No antigen is known for it.

Study results and limitations: Among blood TCR repertoires after radiotherapy plus ipilimumab, tumor-derived clones expanded.

Clones were read by immunoSEQ multiplex PCR, and TCRdb kept only the in-frame ones, dropping some. Among 85,000 to 100,000 clones listed, around nine tenths were seen once. The chain uses TRBV10-3 and TRBJ1-1, with no clear D. The material sequenced was peripheral blood, taken from a patient treated with radiotherapy plus ipilimumab. This receptor was taken from a human donor with non-small cell lung cancer that progressed on radiotherapy plus ipilimumab. CDR3 in DNA: TGTGCCATCAGTGATCAGCAGAACACTGAAGCTTTCTTT. This sequence encodes CAISDQQNTEAFF.